Listed here are 20 T cell receptor beta chains from one sample, sequenced in a study of control samples from healthy donors and cancer patients (dated by TCRdb to about 2020). The receptor library was made with the immunoSEQ multiplex PCR assay. TCRdb mirrors the immuneACCESS table, restricted to in-frame sequences. Some clones are absent from its copies; in checked studies, under half trace to an unresolved V gene, and the reason for the others is unknown. This sample comprises about 160,000 clones, 95% to 96% of them detected only once. The ten most abundant clones make up over 1% of the sample. The specimen sequenced was blood. These receptors all stem from a woman in her twenties or thirties in good health.

The V call is TRBV4-1, the J call TRBJ1-1; D unclear. The CDR3 is 12 residues long. The V gene's germline CDR1 is MGHRA and CDR2 YSYEKL. Trimming took 3 bases from V and 3 from J, leaving 5 bases between them. CDR3 coding DNA: TGCGCCAGCAGCCATATGGACACTGAAGCTTTCTTT. Translation: CASSHMDTEAFF.

The V and J genes are TRBV4-1 and TRBJ1-2; possible D gene TRBD1, 5 bases. The CDR3 consists of 14 residues. Trimming stripped 1 base from V and 4 bases from J, with 10 bases between. In germline, CDR1 is MGHRA, CDR2 YSYEKL. The CDR3 coding sequence is TGCGCCAGCAGCCAAGCGGGCAGGGTCTATGGCTACACCTTC. Its protein is CASSQAGRVYGYTF.

The chain couples TRBV14 to TRBJ1-1; no definite D call. The V gene lost 1 base and the J gene lost 4 bases, with 10 bases spanning the gap. The CDR3 length is 14 residues. The germline V gene encodes CDR1 SGHDN and CDR2 FVKESK. The CDR3 DNA follows: TGTGCCAGCAGCCAAGGTCAGTGGACCACTGAAGCTTTCTTT. It encodes CASSQGQWTTEAFF.

The J gene is TRBJ1-2, the V gene TRBV21-1; the D call in the table, TRBD1, was not verified against the DNA. TRBV21-1 is described as a pseudogene. This CDR3 spans 16 amino acids. CDR3 DNA: TGTGCCAGCAGCAACAAAGTGGTGGCAGCTAACTATGGCTACACCTTC. Protein product: CASSNKVVAANYGYTF.

The chain carries TRBV7-7 and TRBJ2-5; TRBD1 might be the D (6 bases). Per the germline V gene, CDR1 is SSHAT and CDR2 is FNYEAQ (reference sequence). CDR3 length: 15 amino acids. The CDR3 DNA follows: TGTGCTACCACAAGTTCTCCAGGGGACCAAGAGACCCAGTACTTC. This gives the protein CATTSSPGDQETQYF.

The rearrangement joins TRBV18 to TRBJ1-1; 9 bases agree with TRBD1. The ends lost 0 bases at V and 0 bases at J; junction bases unmatched: 11. The CDR3 extends over 19 amino acids. Per germline, CDR1 KGHSH and CDR2 LQKENI. This CDR3 reads CASSPPSGTGPTLNTEAFF. Written as DNA, the CDR3 is TGTGCCAGCTCACCACCGTCGGGGACAGGGCCTACCTTGAACACTGAAGCTTTCTTT. The full variable domain, rest sourced from reference TRBV18 and TRBJ1-1, is NAGVMQNPRHLVRRRGQEARLRCSPMKGHSHVYWYRQLPEEGLKFMVYLQKENIIDESGMPKERFSAEFPKEGPSILRIQQVVRGDSAAYFCASSPPSGTGPTLNTEAFFGQGTRLTVV.

The rearrangement joins TRBV7-2 to TRBJ2-7; no firm D call. V lost 5 bases and J lost 3, with 20 bases in between. The CDR3 consists of 16 residues. Germline CDR1 reads SGHTA; CDR2 reads FQGNSA. CDR3 in DNA: TGTGCCAGCAGCCCTTCGCCGAGGACCTCGAACTACGAGCAGTACTTC. This gives the protein CASSPSPRTSNYEQYF.

The rearrangement links TRBV7-6 to TRBJ1-5; D remains unclear. V was trimmed by 7 bases and J by 3 bases, leaving 13 bases between them. The germline gives CDR1 SGHVS, CDR2 FNYEAQ. This CDR3 is built from 14 residues. CDR3 bases: TGTGCCAGCACCCGGGGTGGCCCCAATCAGCCCCAGCATTTT. Its protein is CASTRGGPNQPQHF.

The rearrangement uses TRBV28 and TRBJ2-7, with a tentative D call TRBD1 (8 bases). There are 16 residues in the CDR3. V shed 5 bases and J shed 9 bases, with 26 bases lying between them. CDR1 is MDHEN, CDR2 SYDVKM, per germline. The CDR3 spells CASSGSGGQATGGQYF. CDR3 nucleotide sequence: TGTGCCAGCAGTGGATCGGGGGGACAGGCCACAGGTGGGCAGTACTTC.

The V gene is TRBV19, the J gene TRBJ2-1, with 9 bases that match TRBD2. The CDR3 length is 15 residues. V shed 6 bases, J shed 9 bases, and the junction held 12 bases outside the gene matches. CDR1 and CDR2 from the germline V gene are LNHDA and SQIVND (reference sequence). Written as DNA, the CDR3 is TGTGCCAGTAGGCCCCTAGCGGGAAGGTCCTCTGAGCAGTTCTTC. Protein sequence: CASRPLAGRSSEQFF.

The chain employs TRBV25-1 and TRBJ1-6, with TRBD1 as a possible D gene (5 bases). The length of the CDR3 is 15 residues. Germline CDR1 MGHDK, CDR2 SYGVNS. Trimming took 1 base from V and 8 from J, leaving 12 bases between them. The CDR3 loop reads CASSEWRGGDSPLHF. Here the CDR3 DNA reads TGTGCCAGCAGTGAATGGAGGGGAGGTGATTCACCCCTCCACTTT.

The chain joins TRBV5-6 to TRBJ1-2; 7 nucleotides agree with TRBD1. Germline V gene lookup returns CDR1 SGHDT and CDR2 YYEEEE. V dropped 4 bases and J dropped 0; count of bases not matched to a gene: 6. The CDR3 spans 15 residues. CDR3 sequence reads: CASSRGDRANYGYTF. The CDR3 DNA sequence: TGTGCCAGCAGCAGGGGAGACAGGGCTAACTATGGCTACACCTTC.

This chain links TRBV2 with TRBJ1-5; D unresolved. Germline loops: CDR1 SNHLY, CDR2 FYNNEI. V was shortened by 3 bases and J by 1 base, with 10 bases between the two germline ends. The CDR3 loop spans 15 amino acids. CDR3 coding DNA: TGTGCCAGCAGTGAGGCGGGAAGGAGCAATCAGCCCCAGCATTTT. It yields the protein CASSEAGRSNQPQHF.

This rearrangement joins TRBV28 to TRBJ2-7; D is possibly TRBD1 (5 bases). CDR3 length equals 14 residues. Trimming removed 8 bases from V and 4 bases from J, with 18 bases in between. Germline V gives CDR1 MDHEN, CDR2 SYDVKM. CDR3 in amino acids: CASLSQGPRYEQYF. CDR3 DNA sequence: TGTGCCAGCTTATCCCAGGGCCCAAGATACGAGCAGTACTTC.

V gene TRBV7-3 combines with J gene TRBJ1-3; TRBD1 aligns across 7 bases. The V segment lost 5 bases and the J segment 0 bases; nucleotides outside the gene matches: 7. The CDR3 totals 16 residues. Germline CDR1 reads SGHTA; CDR2 reads FQGTGA. The CDR3 DNA reads as TGTGCCAGCAGCCCGGGGACAGTTAGCTCTGGAAACACCATATATTTT. Its translation is CASSPGTVSSGNTIYF. The full variable domain, in which reference TRBV7-3 and TRBJ1-3 provide the parts outside the CDR3, is GAGVSQTPSNKVTEKGKYVELRCDPISGHTALYWYRQSLGQGPEFLIYFQGTGAADDSGLPNDRFFAVRPEGSVSTLKIQRTERGDSAVYLCASSPGTVSSGNTIYFGEGSWLTVV.

The chain joins TRBV6-5 to TRBJ1-4, with 9 bases matching TRBD1. Germline V gives CDR1 MNHEY, CDR2 SVGAGI. The ends lost 7 bases at V and 5 bases at J; junction bases unmatched: 8. This CDR3 comprises 15 residues. The DNA of the CDR3 is TGTGCCAGCATTGGGACAGGGATGAGGAATGAAAAACTGTTTTTT. Its translation: CASIGTGMRNEKLFF.

This rearrangement joins TRBV18 to TRBJ1-2; tentative D call: TRBD1 (5 bases). Germline CDR1 is KGHSH and CDR2 is LQKENI. Trimming took 3 bases from V and 2 from J, leaving 19 bases between them. The CDR3 has 17 residues. CDR3 amino acids: CASSPLMLDSKNYGYTF. The CDR3, as DNA: TGTGCCAGCTCACCTTTGATGCTTGACAGCAAAAACTATGGCTACACCTTC. The entire variable domain, with the rest obtained from reference TRBV18 and TRBJ1-2, is as follows: NAGVMQNPRHLVRRRGQEARLRCSPMKGHSHVYWYRQLPEEGLKFMVYLQKENIIDESGMPKERFSAEFPKEGPSILRIQQVVRGDSAAYFCASSPLMLDSKNYGYTFGSGTRLTVV.

The CDR3 is CASSLTYEQYF. In DNA form, the CDR3 reads TGTGCCAGCAGCTTGACCTACGAGCAGTACTTC. The rearrangement uses TRBV7-2 and TRBJ2-7, with no clear D. V was trimmed by 3 bases and J by 2 bases, leaving 2 bases between them. The length of the CDR3 is 11 residues. The germline V gene has CDR1 SGHTA and CDR2 FQGNSA.

This clone was observed once. The chain couples TRBV6-2 or TRBV6-3 to TRBJ1-5, with D uncertain. Trimming took 4 bases from V and 7 from J, leaving 14 bases between them. Germline V lookup: CDR1 MNHEY, CDR2 SVGEGT. The length of the CDR3 is 14 residues. CDR3 nucleotide sequence: TGTGCCAGCAGTTCGGGAGTCGGGATCCAGCCCCAGCATTTT. Amino acid sequence: CASSSGVGIQPQHF.

The chain is built from TRBV2 and TRBJ2-1; TRBD2 matches 11 bases. Losses at the gene ends were 8 bases for V and 6 bases for J; bases not matched to a gene: 9. The germline V gene encodes CDR1 SNHLY and CDR2 FYNNEI. The CDR3 is 15 amino acids. Here the CDR3 DNA reads TGTGCCAGCGTGGTACTAGCGGGAGCACCCAATGAGCAGTTCTTC. Its protein is CASVVLAGAPNEQFF.